Listed below are T cell receptor beta chains from one sample, sequenced in a study of low-dose radiotherapy and immunotherapy resistance in tumors. Each CDR3 protein gets one entry after TCRdb re-called the reads with MiXCR. The sample contains tens of thousands of distinct CDR3 sequences, over 15% of which appear only once. Sequencing used PBMCs, obtained after low-dose radiotherapy plus immunotherapy. The origin of the receptors is a male donor with prostate cancer. The CDR3 runs from the conserved cysteine through the conserved F or W. D genes are given only for firm matches. Each size is once, few, many or a size class.

D gene,V gene,J gene,clone size,CDR3 DNA,CDR3 protein
TRBD1,TRBV24-1,TRBJ2-3,many,TGTGCCACCAGTGTACCGGGACAGGGAGTAGATACGCAGTATTTT,CATSVPGQGVDTQYF
.,TRBV7-2,TRBJ2-3,many,TGTGCCAGCAGCTTACAACCCTCTTACACAGATACGCAGTATTTT,CASSLQPSYTDTQYF
.,TRBV11-2,TRBJ2-3,many,TGTGCCAGCAGCCCTGGGGCTAGCAGGGGTACGCAGTATTTT,CASSPGASRGTQYF
TRBD2,TRBV6-2/TRBV6-3,TRBJ2-6,many,TGTGCCAGCAGTCCCCAACGGGGGGTGAGCTCTGGGGCCAACGTCCTGACTTTC,CASSPQRGVSSGANVLTF
.,TRBV5-3,TRBJ2-1,many,TGTGCCAGAAGCTTCTCGTCTCGCAATGAGCAGTTCTTC,CARSFSSRNEQFF
.,TRBV18,TRBJ1-6,many,TGTGCCAGCTCACCGGATCTGGGCTTCAATTCACCCCTCCACTTT,CASSPDLGFNSPLHF
.,TRBV19,TRBJ1-1,many,TGTGCCAGTAGTATAGGCTCGGACACTGAAGCTTTCTTT,CASSIGSDTEAFF
TRBD1,TRBV5-5,TRBJ2-5,many,TGTGCCAGCAGCCCCGGGACAGCCCAAGAGACCCAGTACTTC,CASSPGTAQETQYF
.,TRBV11-2,TRBJ2-1,few,TGTGCCAGCAGCTTAAGTGTCGACAGCCGGTTCTTC,CASSLSVDSRFF
TRBD2,TRBV12-3/TRBV12-4,TRBJ2-7,many,TGTGCCAGCAGTTCTCTAGCGGGCCACGAGCAGTACTTC,CASSSLAGHEQYF
TRBD1,TRBV12-3/TRBV12-4,TRBJ1-1,many,TGTGCCAGCAGCGCTCGACAGGGGGGCACTGAAGCTTTCTTT,CASSARQGGTEAFF
TRBD2,TRBV6-2/TRBV6-3,TRBJ2-5,few,TGTGCCAGCAGTTACACCCCCTCGAGGGCGGGAGGCGCGGAAGAGACCCAGTACTTC,CASSYTPSRAGGAEETQYF
.,TRBV28,TRBJ2-7,few,TGTGCCAGCAGTATCAGCTACGGCCTCTACGAGCAGTACTTC,CASSISYGLYEQYF
.,TRBV7-9,TRBJ1-4,many,TGTGCCAGCAGCTACAGGGCAACTAATGAAAAACTGTTTTTT,CASSYRATNEKLFF
.,TRBV3-1,TRBJ2-6,many,TGTGCCAGCAGCCTACTCTCTGGGGCCAACGTCCTGACTTTC,CASSLLSGANVLTF
TRBD1,TRBV5-1,TRBJ2-2,many,TGCGCCAGCAGCCCGGGGACAGGAGACACCGGGGAGCTGTTTTTT,CASSPGTGDTGELFF
.,TRBV29-1,TRBJ1-1,many,TGCAGCGTTGAAAAGAACACTGAAGCTTTCTTT,CSVEKNTEAFF